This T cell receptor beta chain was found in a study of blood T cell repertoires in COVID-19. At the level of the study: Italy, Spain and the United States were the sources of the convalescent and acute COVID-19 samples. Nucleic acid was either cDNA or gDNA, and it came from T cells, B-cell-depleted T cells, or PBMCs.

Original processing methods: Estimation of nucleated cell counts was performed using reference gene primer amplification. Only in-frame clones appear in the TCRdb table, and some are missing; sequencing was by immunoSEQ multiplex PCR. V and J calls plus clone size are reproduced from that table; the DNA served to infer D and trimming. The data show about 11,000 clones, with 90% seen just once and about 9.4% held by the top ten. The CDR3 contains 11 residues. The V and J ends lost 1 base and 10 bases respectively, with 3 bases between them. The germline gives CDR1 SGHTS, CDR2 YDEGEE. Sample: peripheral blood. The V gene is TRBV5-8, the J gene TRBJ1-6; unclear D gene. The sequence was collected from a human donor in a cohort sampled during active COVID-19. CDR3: CASSLLSPLHF. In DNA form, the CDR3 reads TGTGCCAGCAGCTTGCTGTCACCCCTCCACTTT. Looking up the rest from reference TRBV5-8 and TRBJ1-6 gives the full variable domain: EAGVTQSPTHLIKTRGQQATLRCSPISGHTSVYWYQQALGLGLQFLLWYDEGEERNRGNFPPRFSGRQFPNYSSELNVNALELEDSALYLCASSLLSPLHFGNGTRLTVT.